This TCR beta chain was documented in a study of shared clonotypes between healthy human individuals. The germline V gene encodes CDR1 SGHTA and CDR2 FQGNSA. The CDR3 is 14 amino acids. Between the trimmed V and J ends, which lost 1 base and 7 bases, there was a span of 11 bases. Sorted-subset replicate PCRs used about 0.2 ug DNA, approximately 33,000 T cell genomes. This table comes from immunoSEQ multiplex PCR, and its TCRdb copy is limited to in-frame clones, with some not included. The table lists over a million clones, approximately 68% of them singletons. The chain employs TRBV7-2 and TRBJ1-5; no clear D. The sample taken for sequencing was memory CD4+ T cells sorted from blood. Subset reported: CD45RA-negative fraction. This sequence originates from a man aged 18 to 35 in good health. The CDR3 protein is CASSLGKGTQPQHF. The CDR3 DNA reads as TGTGCCAGCAGCTTAGGGAAGGGCACCCAGCCCCAGCATTTT.